The rows below give T cell receptor beta chains drawn from one sample of a study of cytomegalovirus exposure and HLA in healthy donors. TCRdb keeps only in-frame clones here, not all; method: immunoSEQ multiplex PCR. The data show 110,000 to 150,000 clones, approximately 84% seen once. Sequencing used PBMCs. The source of these receptors is a woman in her fifties or sixties in good health and CMV-seropositive. CDR3s include the opening cysteine and the closing phenylalanine or tryptophan. A D gene is named only where the DNA matches it firmly. The size entry is marked missing in some rows and otherwise reads once, few, many or a size class.

D gene: -
V gene: TRBV5-1
clone size: -
CDR3 length: 13
J gene: TRBJ2-1
CDR3 protein: CASSLGVGNEQFF
CDR3 DNA: TGCGCCAGCAGCTTGGGAGTCGGCAATGAGCAGTTCTTC

D gene: -
V gene: TRBV7-2
clone size: -
CDR3 length: 12
J gene: TRBJ2-5
CDR3 protein: CASSFMGVAQYF
CDR3 DNA: TGTGCCAGCAGCTTCATGGGAGTGGCCCAGTACTTC

D gene: TRBD1
V gene: TRBV29-1
clone size: -
CDR3 length: 14
J gene: TRBJ1-2
CDR3 protein: CSASMAGGSYGYTF
CDR3 DNA: TGCAGCGCCTCGATGGCAGGGGGCAGCTATGGCTACACCTTC

D gene: -
V gene: TRBV22-1
clone size: once
CDR3 length: 15
J gene: TRBJ2-7
CDR3 protein: CPGSAPGQGNYEQYF
CDR3 DNA: TGTCCTGGGAGCGCCCCGGGACAGGGTAACTACGAGCAGTACTTC

D gene: TRBD2
V gene: TRBV19
clone size: -
CDR3 length: 16
J gene: TRBJ2-1
CDR3 protein: CASSIEGSGSQNEQFF
CDR3 DNA: TGTGCCAGTAGTATAGAAGGTAGCGGGAGTCAGAATGAGCAGTTCTTC

D gene: -
V gene: TRBV11-3
clone size: -
CDR3 length: 15
J gene: TRBJ2-7
CDR3 protein: CASSLGGLSSYEQYF
CDR3 DNA: TGTGCCAGCAGCTTAGGGGGGCTTAGCTCCTACGAGCAGTACTTC

D gene: TRBD1
V gene: TRBV7-9
clone size: few
CDR3 length: 15
J gene: TRBJ1-4
CDR3 protein: CASSLRQGTNEKLFF
CDR3 DNA: TGTGCCAGCAGCTTGAGACAGGGCACTAATGAAAAACTGTTTTTT

D gene: TRBD2
V gene: TRBV29-1
clone size: -
CDR3 length: 14
J gene: TRBJ2-3
CDR3 protein: CSVGLAGKTDTQYF
CDR3 DNA: TGCAGCGTTGGTCTAGCGGGAAAGACGGATACGCAGTATTTT

D gene: -
V gene: TRBV7-9
clone size: -
CDR3 length: 14
J gene: TRBJ1-1
CDR3 protein: CASSREKSITEAFF
CDR3 DNA: TGTGCCAGCAGCCGCGAAAAGAGCATCACTGAAGCTTTCTTT

D gene: TRBD2
V gene: TRBV5-6
clone size: -
CDR3 length: 16
J gene: TRBJ2-1
CDR3 protein: CASSVVGGRNYNEQFF
CDR3 DNA: TGTGCCAGCAGCGTAGTGGGCGGGAGGAATTACAATGAGCAGTTCTTC

D gene: -
V gene: TRBV27
clone size: -
CDR3 length: 13
J gene: TRBJ2-5
CDR3 protein: CASSMTGGDTQYF
CDR3 DNA: TGTGCCAGCAGTATGACAGGTGGGGACACCCAGTACTTC

D gene: -
V gene: TRBV5-1
clone size: few
CDR3 length: 12
J gene: TRBJ1-1
CDR3 protein: CASSLEGLEAFF
CDR3 DNA: TGCGCCAGCAGCTTGGAAGGACTTGAAGCTTTCTTT

D gene: TRBD2
V gene: TRBV28
clone size: -
CDR3 length: 16
J gene: TRBJ2-7
CDR3 protein: CASSLKQGLAGGEQYF
CDR3 DNA: TGTGCCAGCAGTTTGAAACAGGGACTAGCGGGAGGCGAGCAGTACTTC

D gene: -
V gene: TRBV7-2
clone size: -
CDR3 length: 16
J gene: TRBJ1-2
CDR3 protein: CASSLSWGIANYGYTF
CDR3 DNA: TGTGCCAGCAGCTTATCCTGGGGCATAGCTAACTATGGCTACACCTTC

D gene: -
V gene: TRBV9
clone size: -
CDR3 length: 15
J gene: TRBJ1-1
CDR3 protein: CASSPHLDRFTEAFF
CDR3 DNA: TGTGCCAGCAGCCCCCACCTAGACAGGTTCACTGAAGCTTTCTTT

D gene: TRBD1
V gene: TRBV23-1
clone size: -
CDR3 length: 16
J gene: TRBJ1-5
CDR3 protein: CASRRDREYSNQPQHF
CDR3 DNA: TGCGCCAGCAGACGGGACAGAGAATATAGCAATCAGCCCCAGCATTTT

D gene: -
V gene: TRBV4-3
clone size: -
CDR3 length: 16
J gene: TRBJ1-4
CDR3 protein: CASSQDSGVIGEKLFF
CDR3 DNA: TGCGCCAGCAGCCAAGATAGCGGGGTTATTGGTGAAAAACTGTTTTTT

D gene: -
V gene: TRBV9
clone size: -
CDR3 length: 15
J gene: TRBJ2-2
CDR3 protein: CASRGGAPDTGELFF
CDR3 DNA: TGTGCCAGCAGGGGGGGAGCTCCGGACACCGGGGAGCTGTTTTTT

D gene: -
V gene: TRBV30
clone size: -
CDR3 length: 14
J gene: TRBJ2-1
CDR3 protein: CAWSVASATNEQFF
CDR3 DNA: TGTGCCTGGAGTGTGGCTAGCGCGACCAATGAGCAGTTCTTC

D gene: -
V gene: TRBV6-6
clone size: -
CDR3 length: 15
J gene: TRBJ1-3
CDR3 protein: CASSFDRRSGNTIYF
CDR3 DNA: TGTGCCAGCAGTTTTGACAGGCGCTCTGGAAACACCATATATTTT

D gene: TRBD1
V gene: TRBV11-2
clone size: -
CDR3 length: 16
J gene: TRBJ1-1
CDR3 protein: CASSPTDRAVGTEAFF
CDR3 DNA: TGTGCCAGCAGCCCGACCGACAGGGCGGTAGGCACTGAAGCTTTCTTT

D gene: -
V gene: TRBV2
clone size: -
CDR3 length: 15
J gene: TRBJ2-1
CDR3 protein: CTSSAGTSRNNEQFF
CDR3 DNA: TGTACCAGCAGTGCCGGGACATCGCGTAACAATGAGCAGTTCTTC

D gene: -
V gene: TRBV5-1
clone size: -
CDR3 length: 16
J gene: TRBJ2-3
CDR3 protein: CASSKTSGISTDTQYF
CDR3 DNA: TGCGCCAGCAGCAAGACCTCCGGGATCAGCACAGATACGCAGTATTTT

D gene: -
V gene: TRBV7-2
clone size: -
CDR3 length: 14
J gene: TRBJ1-5
CDR3 protein: CASSLIGGNQPQHF
CDR3 DNA: TGTGCCAGCAGCTTAATAGGGGGCAATCAGCCCCAGCATTTT

D gene: TRBD1
V gene: TRBV7-3
clone size: -
CDR3 length: 15
J gene: TRBJ2-5
CDR3 protein: CASSSAGGEGETQYF
CDR3 DNA: TGTGCCAGCAGCTCAGCAGGGGGAGAGGGCGAGACCCAGTACTTC

D gene: TRBD1
V gene: TRBV7-2
clone size: -
CDR3 length: 14
J gene: TRBJ1-4
CDR3 protein: CASSQGATNEKLFF
CDR3 DNA: TGTGCCAGCAGCCAGGGGGCAACTAATGAAAAACTGTTTTTT

D gene: -
V gene: TRBV7-9
clone size: -
CDR3 length: 15
J gene: TRBJ2-1
CDR3 protein: CASSLAESRSNEQFF
CDR3 DNA: TGTGCCAGCAGCTTAGCCGAATCCAGGTCAAATGAGCAGTTCTTC

D gene: TRBD2
V gene: TRBV4-2
clone size: -
CDR3 length: 16
J gene: TRBJ2-3
CDR3 protein: CASSRGSGMFVDTQYF
CDR3 DNA: TGTGCCAGCAGCCGGGGGAGCGGGATGTTTGTAGATACGCAGTATTTT

D gene: TRBD1
V gene: TRBV2
clone size: -
CDR3 length: 15
J gene: TRBJ2-7
CDR3 protein: CASSPGGFPTDEQYF
CDR3 DNA: TGTGCCAGCAGTCCAGGGGGCTTTCCTACGGACGAGCAGTACTTC